What follows are 17 T cell receptor beta chains derived from one specimen sequenced in a study of blood T cells in healthy people across ages. For the second PCR, which ran for about 7 to 11 cycles, a sample-barcoded 5' primer and a J-beta primer mix were used. TCRdb reprocessed the 5' RACE reads via MiXCR and lists one record per CDR3 protein. The table records fewer than 2,000,000 distinct CDR3 sequences, roughly 30% of them present only once. The sequencing sample was made of blood. The receptor set was obtained from a woman between 25 and 40 years old in good health.

The rearrangement joins TRBV5-1 to TRBJ2-1; D call uncertain. The CDR3 has 16 amino acids. V gave up 4 bases and J gave up 0 bases, with 14 bases separating them. The germline gives CDR1 SGHRS, CDR2 YFSETQ. Here the CDR3 DNA reads TGCGCCAGCAGCATACCAAGCGAGGCCTCCTACAATGAGCAGTTCTTC. It yields the protein CASSIPSEASYNEQFF.

The chain has TRBV7-2 and TRBJ2-1, with 8 bases fitting TRBD2. The CDR3 is 17 residues long. Per germline, CDR1 SGHTA and CDR2 FQGNSA. V gave up 2 bases and J gave up 7 bases; unmatched junction bases: 13. CDR3 DNA: TGTGCCAGCAGCTTATGGCCTATCGGGGGGGCATGGAATGAGCAGTTCTTC. This translates into CASSLWPIGGAWNEQFF.

This clonotype was detected only a few times. The V gene is TRBV27, the J gene TRBJ2-2, with 7 positions matching TRBD1. Germline V gene data show CDR1 as MNHEY and CDR2 as SMNVEV (reference sequence). V lost 7 bases to trimming and J lost 0 bases; unmatched junction nucleotides: 5. The CDR3 totals 15 residues. CDR3 residues: CASKDQGANTGELFF. The CDR3 DNA reads as TGTGCCAGCAAGGACCAGGGGGCGAACACCGGGGAGCTGTTTTTT.

The sample holds a few counts of this clonotype. The rearrangement joins TRBV12-3 or TRBV12-4 to TRBJ1-1; no firm D call. This CDR3 is 14 amino acids long. Trimming removed 5 bases at V and 5 bases at J, with 15 bases between. CDR3 sequence reads: CASSLLRSGTEAFF. The DNA for the CDR3 is TGTGCCAGCAGTCTGCTCAGGTCGGGGACTGAAGCTTTCTTT.

The genes are TRBV18 and TRBJ2-1; TRBD2 might be the D (5 bases). CDR3 length: 14 residues. Per the germline V gene, CDR1 is KGHSH and CDR2 is LQKENI. Trimming took off 1 base at V and 7 bases at J, with 11 bases between the two ends. The CDR3 coding sequence is TGTGCCAGCTCACCACGGAGCCGGGGAAATGAGCAGTTCTTC. Translating gives CASSPRSRGNEQFF.

This clonotype was detected many times. The chain links TRBV20-1 to TRBJ2-3; D not certain. Per germline, CDR1 DFQATT and CDR2 SNEGSKA (reference sequence). CDR3 size: 12 residues. V shed 5 bases and J shed 5 bases, with 11 bases lying between them. The CDR3 sequence: CSAPRLGDTQYF. The DNA for the CDR3 is TGCAGTGCTCCTCGACTGGGAGATACGCAGTATTTT.

The chain combines TRBV7-9 with TRBJ2-2, with 8 positions matching TRBD2. The CDR3 totals 16 residues. Germline values: CDR1 SEHNR, CDR2 FQNEAQ (reference sequence). Trimming cost V 8 bases and J 6 bases; bases outside gene matches: 14. The chain's CDR3 is CASALRSGEVAGELFF. As DNA, the CDR3 is TGTGCCAGCGCCCTTCGTAGCGGGGAAGTGGCCGGGGAGCTGTTTTTT.

CDR3 DNA sequence: TGCAGGGAATCCGGAGGGACTGATGGCTACACCTTC. This gives the protein CRESGGTDGYTF. This chain uses TRBV20-1 with TRBJ1-2, with a tentative D call TRBD1 (5 bases). Germline V lookup: CDR1 DFQATT, CDR2 SNEGSKA (reference sequence). The CDR3 is 12 amino acids.

The rearrangement links TRBV30 to TRBJ1-2; unclear D gene. V was pared by 5 bases and J by 9 bases, with 16 bases between. CDR1 is GTSNPN, CDR2 SVGIG, per germline (reference sequence). CDR3 length: 12 amino acids. CDR3 coding DNA: TGTGCCTGGGACGGACCGACTTTGAGCTACACCTTC. Protein: CAWDGPTLSYTF.

Ten or more counts support this clonotype. The chain combines TRBV10-3 with TRBJ1-6; D remains unclear. Germline lookup yields CDR1 ENHRY and CDR2 SYGVKD. The V and J ends lost 5 bases and 7 bases respectively, with 15 bases between them. The CDR3 totals 15 residues. The CDR3 region is CAISYSEQPNSPLHF. DNA of the CDR3: TGTGCCATCAGTTACAGTGAACAGCCAAATTCACCCCTCCACTTT.

The chain couples TRBV3-1 to TRBJ2-3; 12 positions match TRBD2. Germline assignment: CDR1 LGHDT and CDR2 YNNKEL (reference sequence). This CDR3 contains 16 residues. V dropped 6 bases and J dropped 1; count of bases not matched to a gene: 5. The CDR3 is CASRRRLAGGTDTQYF. The DNA for the CDR3 is TGTGCCAGCAGGCGCCGACTAGCGGGGGGCACAGATACGCAGTATTTT.

This chain links TRBV27 with TRBJ1-1, with D uncertain. This CDR3 region has 13 residues. V lost 4 bases, J lost 3 bases, and 9 bases lay in between. The germline V gene encodes CDR1 MNHEY and CDR2 SMNVEV (reference sequence). The CDR3 loop reads CASSWGMDTEAFF. In DNA, the CDR3 is TGTGCCAGCAGTTGGGGTATGGACACTGAAGCTTTCTTT.

The CDR3 is CASSSVGTADSPLHF. The CDR3 region has the DNA TGTGCCAGCAGTTCCGTCGGGACAGCCGATTCACCCCTCCACTTT. The chain employs TRBV28 and TRBJ1-6, with TRBD1 identical over 7 bases. Germline-derived CDR1 and CDR2 are MDHEN and SYDVKM. The trim removed 4 bases at V and 8 bases at J, leaving 8 bases unmatched. CDR3 length equals 15 residues.

This clonotype was observed a few times. The chain combines TRBV5-6 with TRBJ1-2; TRBD1 matches at 7 bases. The CDR3 consists of 14 residues. Germline V lookup: CDR1 SGHDT, CDR2 YYEEEE. V was pared by 2 bases and J by 8 bases, with 9 bases of the junction left unmatched. The CDR3 protein is CASSLNRGAGGYTF. CDR3 DNA sequence: TGTGCCAGCAGCTTAAACAGGGGAGCGGGCGGCTACACCTTC.

The chain joins TRBV10-3 to TRBJ2-3; the match to TRBD1 covers 10 bases. Germline V gene sequence: CDR1 ENHRY, CDR2 SYGVKD. The CDR3 spans 17 residues. With 3 bases clipped from V and 3 bases from J, the junction kept 9 bases outside the gene matches. The chain's CDR3 is CAISDTRDRGFTDTQYF. As DNA, the CDR3 is TGTGCCATCAGTGACACCCGGGACAGGGGATTTACAGATACGCAGTATTTT.

This clonotype was found once. The J gene is TRBJ1-1, the V gene TRBV2; D possibly corresponds to TRBD1 (5 bases). CDR1 is SNHLY and CDR2 is FYNNEI in the germline V gene. V lost 7 bases to trimming and J lost 4 bases, with 13 bases between them. The CDR3 covers 13 residues. CDR3 sequence reads: CASTGGRGTEAFF. CDR3 DNA sequence: TGTGCCAGCACTGGAGGGAGGGGCACTGAAGCTTTCTTT.

Points on this clonotype: One junction end disagrees with the germline gene, perhaps due to a read error. The chain couples TRBV20-1 to TRBJ2-7; tentatively, D is TRBD2 (6 bases). This CDR3 has 14 amino acids. From germline, CDR1 is DFQATT and CDR2 SNEGSKA (reference sequence). The CDR3 protein is CSAKRDGDSCEQYF. DNA for the CDR3: TGCAGTGCTAAAAGGGACGGGGACTCCTGCGAGCAGTACTTC.